A selection of T cell receptor beta chains follows, all from one sample in a study of T cells after yellow fever vaccination. Each CDR3 protein is one row after TCRdb ran MiXCR on the 5' RACE reads. The sample has approximately 300,000 distinct CDR3 sequences; about 6.9% are singletons. The starting material was PBMCs, obtained more than 40 days after the first yellow fever vaccination. These receptors came from a man younger than 30 who received the YFV17D yellow fever vaccine. CDR3s include the opening cysteine and the closing phenylalanine or tryptophan. The order of the fields is V gene, D gene, CDR3 protein. The D gene is left open where the match is weak.

>TRBV7-8|.
CASSLELHGELFF
>TRBV12-3/TRBV12-4|.
CASSLREMGTQYF
>TRBV10-2|TRBD1
CASSRGQGGSTEAFF
>TRBV7-6|.
CASSSLLGDEQFF
>TRBV5-4|TRBD2
CASNLAGTTPGEQFF
>TRBV20-1|.
CSGEGRFYEQYF
>TRBV28|.
CASSANTIYF
>TRBV4-3|TRBD1
CASSQETGRNEQFF
>TRBV7-2|.
CASSLGVGRGLQETQYF
>TRBV13|TRBD1
CASSLGSGQRGVRF
>TRBV11-2|TRBD1
CASSRGLGQGAYGYTF
>TRBV20-1|TRBD2
CSARDQRTSGGRNQETQYF
>TRBV7-2|.
CASSPHNYEQYF
>TRBV28|TRBD1
CARTRQGSSGNTIYF
>TRBV5-1|.
CASSLARANTGELFF
>TRBV3-1|.
CASSQASTGADTQYF
>TRBV6-5|.
CASMGTNYEQYF
>TRBV5-1|TRBD1
CASSSTQGADTQYF
>TRBV29-1|TRBD2
CSGSGASGDGYNEQFF
>TRBV20-1|.
CSAPRWAGDGYTF
>TRBV12-3/TRBV12-4|.
CASRRDRYQETQYF
>TRBV6-2/TRBV6-3|.
CASMSFGDTEAFF
>TRBV7-3|.
CASSLWGEGYNSPLHF
>TRBV7-2|.
CASSLGGGTTGELFF
>TRBV5-6|TRBD2
CASVLAGANEQFF
>TRBV5-6|TRBD2
CASSKTGLVDGGELFF
>TRBV9|TRBD2
CASSVTSGGHNEQFF
>TRBV5-1|TRBD2
CASSFSYAGGNTDTQYF
>TRBV20-1|.
CSAEPGVNTGELFF